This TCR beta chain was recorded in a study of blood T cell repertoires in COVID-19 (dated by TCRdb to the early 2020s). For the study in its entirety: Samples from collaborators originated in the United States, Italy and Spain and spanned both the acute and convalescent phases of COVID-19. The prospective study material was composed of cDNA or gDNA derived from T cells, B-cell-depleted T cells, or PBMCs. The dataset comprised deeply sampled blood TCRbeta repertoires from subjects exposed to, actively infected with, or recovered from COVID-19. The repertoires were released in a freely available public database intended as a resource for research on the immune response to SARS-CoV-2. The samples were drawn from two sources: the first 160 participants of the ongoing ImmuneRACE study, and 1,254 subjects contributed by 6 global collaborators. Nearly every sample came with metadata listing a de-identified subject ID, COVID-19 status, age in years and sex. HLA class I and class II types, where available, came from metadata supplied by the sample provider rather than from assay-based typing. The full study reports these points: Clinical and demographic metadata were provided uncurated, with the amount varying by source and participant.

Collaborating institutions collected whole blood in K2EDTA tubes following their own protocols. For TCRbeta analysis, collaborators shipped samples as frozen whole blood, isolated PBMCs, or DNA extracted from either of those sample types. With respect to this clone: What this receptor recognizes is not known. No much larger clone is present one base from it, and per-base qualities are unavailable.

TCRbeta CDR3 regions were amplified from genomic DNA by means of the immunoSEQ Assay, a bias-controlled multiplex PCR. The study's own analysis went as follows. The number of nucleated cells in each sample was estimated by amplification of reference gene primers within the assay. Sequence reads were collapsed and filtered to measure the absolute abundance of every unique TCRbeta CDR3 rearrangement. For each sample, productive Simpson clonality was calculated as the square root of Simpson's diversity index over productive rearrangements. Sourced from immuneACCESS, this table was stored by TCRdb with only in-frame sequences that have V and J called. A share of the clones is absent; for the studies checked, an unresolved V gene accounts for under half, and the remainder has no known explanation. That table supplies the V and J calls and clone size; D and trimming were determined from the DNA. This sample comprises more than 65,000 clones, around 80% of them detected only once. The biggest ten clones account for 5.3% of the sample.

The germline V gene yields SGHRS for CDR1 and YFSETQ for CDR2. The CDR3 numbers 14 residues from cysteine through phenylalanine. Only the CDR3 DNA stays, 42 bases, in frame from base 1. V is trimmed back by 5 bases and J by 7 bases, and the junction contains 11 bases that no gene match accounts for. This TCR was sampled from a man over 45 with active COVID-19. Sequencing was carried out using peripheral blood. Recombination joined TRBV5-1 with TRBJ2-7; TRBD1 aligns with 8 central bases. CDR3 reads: CASRPWTGLGEQYF. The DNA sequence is TGCGCCAGCAGACCGTGGACAGGGTTAGGGGAGCAGTACTTC.